This T cell receptor beta chain was identified in a study of long-term antiretroviral therapy in people with HIV. Samples were assayed with immunoSEQ v3.0 at survey level. Libraries were prepared by immunoSEQ multiplex PCR; TCRdb keeps only in-frame clonotypes and omits some of them. The profile shows over 30,000 clones, 65% to 85% of them singletons. Whole-study findings and limits: Every time point showed a repertoire led by clones expanded before ART. It was not possible to obtain data on ART adherence, viral resistance or therapy changes.

Regarding this clone: Its antigen is as yet unknown.

The V end lost 6 bases, the J end lost 2 bases, and 14 bases lay between the germline ends. Germline V gene lookup returns CDR1 MNHEY and CDR2 SMNVEV (reference sequence). This CDR3 contains 15 residues. Sequenced here: unsorted PBMCs, sampled 3.1 years after starting antiretroviral therapy. The rearrangement uses TRBV27 and TRBJ1-5; no definite D call. The receptor was derived from a woman in her fifties or sixties with HIV. The CDR3 region is CASSTTAKGNQPQHF. The CDR3, as DNA: TGTGCCAGCAGCACAACAGCGAAGGGCAATCAGCCCCAGCATTTT.